Reported below is one TCR beta chain. Its antigen is currently not known. Nothing much larger sits one base from this clone, and base qualities are not available. Ficoll-Paque density gradient centrifugation was used to isolate PBMCs. This sample stems from a study of T-cell memory formation after mild COVID-19 (dated by TCRdb to the early 2020s). Some background on the complete study: Most TCR sequence clusters were specific to one of the two donors. T-cell clones expanding and contracting after mild COVID-19 in a couple of donors were tracked by longitudinal TCRalpha and TCRbeta repertoire sequencing. The cohort was made up of two young adult volunteers, one female and one male, who were previously healthy.

The instrument given in TCRdb is Illumina NovaSeq 6000. TCRalpha and TCRbeta cDNA libraries were constructed by 5'RACE with constant-segment primers, with sample barcodes and unique molecular identifiers being introduced. RNA was extracted from every sample with Trizol reagent. Library amplification was performed in two PCR steps, and a second sample barcode and Illumina TruSeq adapters were introduced in the second step. Sequencing of libraries was performed on an Illumina NovaSeq with 2 x 150 bp paired-end reads. Regarding the original processing steps: Reads were demultiplexed and collapsed into UMI-guided consensus sequences with migec v1.2.7. Using mixcr v2.1.11, UMI consensuses were aligned to TRA and TRB V and J templates and then assembled into clonotypes. Clonotypes were classified as expanded or contracted when called significant by both edgeR and NoisET, with noise models trained on biological replicates. For edgeR calls, the thresholds were a false discovery rate-adjusted p below 0.01 and a log2 fold-change of 1. As an exploratory analysis of dynamics, max-normalized trajectories of the 1000 most abundant clonotypes were examined with PCA combined with hierarchical clustering. Separately sequenced CD4+ and CD8+ repertoires were used to assign the CD4 or CD8 phenotype of responding clones. Starting from the raw public reads, TCRdb applied fastp trimming at Q25, assembled clones with MiXCR and retained in-frame beta chains. Duplicate CDR3 protein sequences are folded into a single record with the most common DNA and genes. TCRdb, not the original authors, processed these V and J calls. For this sample the table gives about 140,000 distinct CDR3 sequences, of which around 14% were detected only once. The ten most abundant clones make up around 30% of the sample.

CDR3 length: 16 amino acids, cysteine to phenylalanine. Only CDR3 DNA is held: 48 bases, read in frame from base 1. Study-wide findings and limitations: Some responding clones were found in pre-infection memory, which suggests that pre-existing cross-reactive memory T cells took part in the SARS-CoV-2 response. SARS-CoV-2 specificity of the second-wave clones peaking on day 37 was not confirmed. Contracting CD4+ clones appeared mostly in the CM and EM memory subsets, whereas CD8+ clones were enriched in EMRA. Clones contracting from day 15 to 85 had balanced CD4/CD8 phenotypes, while a second wave expanding from day 15 to 37 was biased towards CD4+. Only two mild cases were covered by the study, and larger cohorts that include severe cases with pre-infection samples were considered necessary.

Sequenced input: PBMCs or a T cell subset sorted from them (not recorded which). This chain joins TRBV21-1 to TRBJ2-7; TRBD2 is taken as the D call from the table, unchecked against the DNA. TRBV21-1 is a known pseudogene. This receptor was taken from an adult woman who had mild COVID-19 (a few samples of this study predate the infection). The sample titles of this study are shuffled in the database, so cell type and time point are left out; the donor was told from shared clones. The bases are TGTGCCAGCAGCAAGGGGCCCGGACGGAACTTCTACGAGCAGTACTTC. Translated, it reads CASSKGPGRNFYEQYF.